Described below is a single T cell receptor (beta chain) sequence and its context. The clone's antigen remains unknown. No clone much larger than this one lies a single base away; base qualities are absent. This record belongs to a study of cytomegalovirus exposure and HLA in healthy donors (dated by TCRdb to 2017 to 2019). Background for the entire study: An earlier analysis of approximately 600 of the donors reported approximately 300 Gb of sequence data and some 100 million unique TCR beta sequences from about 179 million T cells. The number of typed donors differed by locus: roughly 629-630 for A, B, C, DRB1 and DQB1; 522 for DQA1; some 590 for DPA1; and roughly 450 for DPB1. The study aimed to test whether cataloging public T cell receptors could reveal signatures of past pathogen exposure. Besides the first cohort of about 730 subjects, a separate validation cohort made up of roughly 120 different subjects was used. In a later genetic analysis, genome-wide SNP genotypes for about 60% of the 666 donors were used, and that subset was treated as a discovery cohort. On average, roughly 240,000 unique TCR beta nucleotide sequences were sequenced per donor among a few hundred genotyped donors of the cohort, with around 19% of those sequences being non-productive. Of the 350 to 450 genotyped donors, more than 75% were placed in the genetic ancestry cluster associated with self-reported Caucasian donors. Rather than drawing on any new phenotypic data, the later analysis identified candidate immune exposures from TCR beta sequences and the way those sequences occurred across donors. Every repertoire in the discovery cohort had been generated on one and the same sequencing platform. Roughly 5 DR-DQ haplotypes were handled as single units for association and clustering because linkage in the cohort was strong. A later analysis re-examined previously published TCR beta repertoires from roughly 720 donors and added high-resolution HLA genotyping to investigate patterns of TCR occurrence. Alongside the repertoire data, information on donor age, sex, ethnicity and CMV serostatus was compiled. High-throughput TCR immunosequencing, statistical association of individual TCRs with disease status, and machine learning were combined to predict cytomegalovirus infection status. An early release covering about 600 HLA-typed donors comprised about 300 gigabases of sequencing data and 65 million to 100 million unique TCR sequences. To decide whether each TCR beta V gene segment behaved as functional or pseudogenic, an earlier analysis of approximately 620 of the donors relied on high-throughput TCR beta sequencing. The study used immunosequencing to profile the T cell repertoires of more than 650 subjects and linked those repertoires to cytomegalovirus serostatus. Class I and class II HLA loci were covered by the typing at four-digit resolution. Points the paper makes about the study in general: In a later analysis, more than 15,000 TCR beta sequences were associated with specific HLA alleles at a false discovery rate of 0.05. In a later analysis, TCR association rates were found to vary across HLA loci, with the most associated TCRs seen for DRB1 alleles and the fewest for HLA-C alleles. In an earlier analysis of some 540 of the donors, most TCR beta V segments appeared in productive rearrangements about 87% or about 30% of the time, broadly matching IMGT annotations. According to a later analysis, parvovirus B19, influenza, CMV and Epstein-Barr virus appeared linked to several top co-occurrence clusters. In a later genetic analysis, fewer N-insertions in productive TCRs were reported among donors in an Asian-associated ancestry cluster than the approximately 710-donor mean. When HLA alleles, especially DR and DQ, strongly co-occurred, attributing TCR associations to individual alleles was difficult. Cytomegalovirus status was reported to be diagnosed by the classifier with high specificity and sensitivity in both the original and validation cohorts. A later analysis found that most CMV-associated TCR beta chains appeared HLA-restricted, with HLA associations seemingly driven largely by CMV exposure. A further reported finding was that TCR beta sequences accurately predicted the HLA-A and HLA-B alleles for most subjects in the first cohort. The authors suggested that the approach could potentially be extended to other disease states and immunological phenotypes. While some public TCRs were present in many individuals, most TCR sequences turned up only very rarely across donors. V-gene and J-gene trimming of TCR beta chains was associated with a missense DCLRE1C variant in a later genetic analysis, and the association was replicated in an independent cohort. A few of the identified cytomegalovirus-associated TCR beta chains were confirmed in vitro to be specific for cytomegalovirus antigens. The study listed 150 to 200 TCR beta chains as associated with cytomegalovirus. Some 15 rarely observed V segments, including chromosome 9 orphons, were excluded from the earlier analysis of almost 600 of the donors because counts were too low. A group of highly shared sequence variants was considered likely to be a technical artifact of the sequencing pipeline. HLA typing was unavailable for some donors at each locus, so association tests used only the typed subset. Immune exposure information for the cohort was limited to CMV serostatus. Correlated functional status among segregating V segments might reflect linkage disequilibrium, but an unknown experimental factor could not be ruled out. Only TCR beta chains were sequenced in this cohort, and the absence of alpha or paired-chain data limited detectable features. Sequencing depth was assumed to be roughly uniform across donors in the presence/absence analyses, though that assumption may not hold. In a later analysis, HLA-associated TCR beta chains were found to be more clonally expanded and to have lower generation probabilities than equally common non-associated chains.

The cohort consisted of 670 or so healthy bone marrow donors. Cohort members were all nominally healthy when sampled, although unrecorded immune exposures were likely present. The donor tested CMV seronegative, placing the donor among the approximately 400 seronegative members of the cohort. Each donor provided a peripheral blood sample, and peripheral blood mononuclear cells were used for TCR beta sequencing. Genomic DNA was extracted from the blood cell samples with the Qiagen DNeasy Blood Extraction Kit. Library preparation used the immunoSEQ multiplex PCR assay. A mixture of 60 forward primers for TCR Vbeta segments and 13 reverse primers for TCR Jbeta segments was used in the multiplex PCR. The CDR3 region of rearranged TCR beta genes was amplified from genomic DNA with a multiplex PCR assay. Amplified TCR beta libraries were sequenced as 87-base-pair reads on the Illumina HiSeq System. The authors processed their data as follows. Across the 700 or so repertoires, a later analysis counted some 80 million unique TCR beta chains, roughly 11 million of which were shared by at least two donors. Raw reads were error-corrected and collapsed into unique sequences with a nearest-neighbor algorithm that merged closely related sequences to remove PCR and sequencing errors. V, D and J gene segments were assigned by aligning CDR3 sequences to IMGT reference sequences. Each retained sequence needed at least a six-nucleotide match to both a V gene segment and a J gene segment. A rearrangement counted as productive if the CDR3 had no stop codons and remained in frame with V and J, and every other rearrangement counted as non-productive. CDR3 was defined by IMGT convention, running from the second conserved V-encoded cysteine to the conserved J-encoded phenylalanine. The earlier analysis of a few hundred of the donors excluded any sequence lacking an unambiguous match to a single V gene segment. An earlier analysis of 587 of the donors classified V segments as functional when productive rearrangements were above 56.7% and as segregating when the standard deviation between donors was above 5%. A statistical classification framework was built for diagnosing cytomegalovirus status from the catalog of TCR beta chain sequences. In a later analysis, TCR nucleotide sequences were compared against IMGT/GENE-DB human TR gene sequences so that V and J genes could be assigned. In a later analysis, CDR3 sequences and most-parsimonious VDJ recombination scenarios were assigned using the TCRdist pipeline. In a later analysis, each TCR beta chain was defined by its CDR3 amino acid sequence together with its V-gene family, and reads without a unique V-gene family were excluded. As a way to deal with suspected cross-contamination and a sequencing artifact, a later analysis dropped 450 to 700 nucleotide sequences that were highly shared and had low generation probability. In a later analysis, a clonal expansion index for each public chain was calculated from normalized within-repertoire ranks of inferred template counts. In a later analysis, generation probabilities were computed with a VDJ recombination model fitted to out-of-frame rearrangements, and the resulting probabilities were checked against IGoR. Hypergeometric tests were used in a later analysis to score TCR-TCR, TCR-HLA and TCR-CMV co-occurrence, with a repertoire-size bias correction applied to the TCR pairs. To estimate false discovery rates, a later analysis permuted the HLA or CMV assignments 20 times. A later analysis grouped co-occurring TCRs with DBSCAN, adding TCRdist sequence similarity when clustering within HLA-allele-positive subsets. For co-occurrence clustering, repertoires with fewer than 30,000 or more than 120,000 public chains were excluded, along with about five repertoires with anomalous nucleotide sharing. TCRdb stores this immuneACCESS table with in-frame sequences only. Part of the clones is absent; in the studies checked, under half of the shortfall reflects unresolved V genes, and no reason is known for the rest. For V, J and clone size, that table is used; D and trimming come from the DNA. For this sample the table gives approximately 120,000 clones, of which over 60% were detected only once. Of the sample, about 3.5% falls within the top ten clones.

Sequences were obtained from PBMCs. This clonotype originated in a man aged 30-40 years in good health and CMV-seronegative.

The CDR3 is CASTVTGNNQPQHF. The nucleotides read TGTGCCAGCACCGTAACAGGGAACAATCAGCCCCAGCATTTT. The chain employs TRBV6-1 and TRBJ1-5; TRBD1 is possibly the D segment (6 matching bases). From the germline V gene, CDR1 is MNHNS and CDR2 is SASEGT. Cut back by 7 bases and 3 bases, the V and J ends lie 13 bases apart. The CDR3 sequence holds 14 residues, the cysteine and phenylalanine included. Here the CDR3 DNA is all that survives: 42 bases in frame from base 1.